This passage covers 11 T cell receptor beta chains from one sample sequenced in a study of T cells after yellow fever vaccination. TCRdb reprocessed the 5' RACE reads with MiXCR, giving one entry per CDR3 protein. The sample records 25,000 to 35,000 distinct CDR3 sequences, less than 6.5% being singletons. This material consisted of CD8+ T cells sorted from PBMCs, taken 10 days after the yellow fever booster vaccination. The source is a man between 25 and 39 years old who received the YFV17D yellow fever vaccine.

The chain employs TRBV29-1 and TRBJ2-2, with D possibly matching TRBD1 (5 bases). The V end was cut by 5 bases, the J end by 1 base, with 14 bases between. This CDR3 contains 15 residues. Germline lookup yields CDR1 SQVTM and CDR2 ANQGSEA. DNA of the CDR3: TGCAGCGTTTTGCTGGGGCACCAGAACACCGGGGAGCTGTTTTTT. Translating gives CSVLLGHQNTGELFF.

This clonotype occurred many times. V usage is TRBV6-2 or TRBV6-3 and J usage is TRBJ1-1, with 8 bases aligning to TRBD1. Losses at the gene ends were 8 bases for V and 5 bases for J; bases not matched to a gene: 7. This CDR3 has 13 residues. CDR1 and CDR2 (germline): MNHEY, SVGEGT. The CDR3 DNA reads as TGTGCCAGCGAGACAGGGGCGCAGACTGAAGCTTTCTTT. Protein product: CASETGAQTEAFF.

This clonotype occurred many times. The V gene is TRBV28, the J gene TRBJ2-1; 9 positions match TRBD2. This CDR3 has 16 residues. The germline CDR1 and CDR2 sequences are MDHEN and SYDVKM. Trimming took 4 bases from V and 9 from J; bases not matched to a gene: 13. The CDR3 protein is CASSSQTSGTTPEQFF. As DNA, the CDR3 is TGTGCCAGCAGTTCGCAGACTAGCGGTACGACGCCTGAGCAGTTCTTC.

This clonotype was seen many times. CDR3 in DNA: TGTGCCAGCAGCTTATCAGGGTACGAAAAACTGTTTTTT. Encoded protein: CASSLSGYEKLFF. The rearrangement links TRBV7-9 to TRBJ1-4, with D possibly matching TRBD1 (5 bases). Looked up from germline, CDR1 is SEHNR and CDR2 is FQNEAQ (reference sequence). The length of the CDR3 is 13 residues. V shed 2 bases and J shed 8 bases, with 9 bases lying between them.

With respect to this clonotype: A read error may be the cause here, since a much bigger clone is one base away. The chain couples TRBV19 to TRBJ2-5; 8 bases line up with TRBD2. CDR3 length: 15 residues. Germline CDR1 reads LNHDA; CDR2 reads SQIVND (reference sequence). The CDR3 sequence: CASSDGGGGQDTQYF. The CDR3 DNA sequence: TGTGCCAGTAGTGACGGGGGGGGAGGTCAAGATACCCAGTACTTC.

The sample holds many counts of this clonotype. V and J are TRBV4-3 and TRBJ2-1, with unresolved D. This CDR3 region has 13 residues. V was cut by 4 bases and J by 4 bases, with 8 bases left in between. Germline V gene lookup returns CDR1 LGHNA and CDR2 YSLEER. CDR3 nucleotides: TGCGCCAGCAGCCTAGACTCATACAATGAGCAGTTCTTC. Residues: CASSLDSYNEQFF.

This clonotype was seen ten or more times. The chain carries TRBV6-6 and TRBJ2-7; perhaps TRBD2 as D (6 bases). Germline loops: CDR1 MNHNY, CDR2 SVGAGI (reference sequence). Trimming removed 4 bases from V and 2 bases from J, with 9 bases in between. The CDR3 contains 13 residues. Written as DNA, the CDR3 is TGTGCCAGCAGTTTGGGACTGCCCTACGAGCAGTACTTC. Its protein product is CASSLGLPYEQYF.

In this sample, this clonotype turned up many times. The chain couples TRBV29-1 to TRBJ2-5; 12 bases are shared with TRBD1. After removal of 2 bases from V and 5 bases from J, the junction contained 3 bases not matched to a gene. CDR3 length equals 14 residues. Germline lookup yields CDR1 SQVTM and CDR2 ANQGSEA. CDR3 nucleotides: TGCAGCGTTGAAATAGGGACAGGGGGCGAGACCCAGTACTTC. Its translation is CSVEIGTGGETQYF.

This clonotype was counted at least ten times. The junction does not match germline at one end; this may be a read error. This chain connects TRBV14 to TRBJ2-1; 8 positions agree with TRBD2. This CDR3 region has 15 residues. In germline, CDR1 is SGHDN, CDR2 FVKESK. In DNA, the CDR3 is TGTGCCAGCAGCCAGATTAGCGGGACCTACAGTGAGCAGTTCTTC. Residues: CASSQISGTYSEQFF. Together with reference TRBV14 and TRBJ2-1, the CDR3 gives the full variable domain: EAGVTQFPSHSVIEKGQTVTLRCDPISGHDNLYWYRRVMGKEIKFLLHFVKESKQDESGMPNNRFLAERTGGTYSTLKVQPAELEDSGVYFCASSQISGTYSEQFFGPGTRLTVL.

The genes are TRBV3-1 and TRBJ2-3; D is uncertain. Trimming left V 3 bases short and J 12 bases short, with 22 bases between. This CDR3 region has 15 residues. In germline, CDR1 is LGHDT, CDR2 YNNKEL (reference sequence). CDR3 sequence: CASSQHVPWEPSQYF. The CDR3, as DNA: TGTGCCAGCAGCCAGCACGTCCCTTGGGAACCATCCCAGTATTTT.

Many counts were recorded for this clonotype. The chain couples TRBV6-6 to TRBJ2-3; no firm D call. Looked up from germline, CDR1 is MNHNY and CDR2 is SVGAGI (reference sequence). The CDR3 consists of 11 residues. V gave up 5 bases and J gave up 1 base, with 1 base separating them. CDR3 amino acids: CASSRTDTQYF. CDR3 sequence (DNA): TGTGCCAGCAGTCGCACAGATACGCAGTATTTT.